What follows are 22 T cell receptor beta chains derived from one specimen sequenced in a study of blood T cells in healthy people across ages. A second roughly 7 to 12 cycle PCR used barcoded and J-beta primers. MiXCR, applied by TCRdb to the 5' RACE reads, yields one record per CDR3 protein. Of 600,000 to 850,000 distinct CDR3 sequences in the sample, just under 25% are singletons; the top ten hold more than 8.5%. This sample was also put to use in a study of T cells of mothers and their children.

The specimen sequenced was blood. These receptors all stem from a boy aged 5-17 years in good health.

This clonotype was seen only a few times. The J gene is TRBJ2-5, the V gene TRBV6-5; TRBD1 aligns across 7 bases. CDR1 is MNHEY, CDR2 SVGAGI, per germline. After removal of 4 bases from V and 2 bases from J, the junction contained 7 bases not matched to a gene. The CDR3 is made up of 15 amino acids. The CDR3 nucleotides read TGTGCCAGCAGTTCCCTACCGGGACAGCAAGAGACCCAGTACTTC. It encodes CASSSLPGQQETQYF.

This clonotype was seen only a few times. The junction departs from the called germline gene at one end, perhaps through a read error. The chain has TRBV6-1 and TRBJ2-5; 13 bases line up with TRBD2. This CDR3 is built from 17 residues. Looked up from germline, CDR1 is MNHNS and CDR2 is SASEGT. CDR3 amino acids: CASSEETGLLAGGPLFF. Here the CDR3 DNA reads TGTGCCAGCAGTGAAGAGACAGGGCTACTAGCGGGAGGGCCTTTGTTCTTC.

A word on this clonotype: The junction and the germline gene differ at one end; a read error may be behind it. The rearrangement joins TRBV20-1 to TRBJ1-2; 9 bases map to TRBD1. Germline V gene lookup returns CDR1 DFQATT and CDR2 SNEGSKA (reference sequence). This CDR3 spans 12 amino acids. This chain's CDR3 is CSASNTQGARAF. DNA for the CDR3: TGCAGTGCTAGTAACACACAGGGGGCTAGGGCCTTC.

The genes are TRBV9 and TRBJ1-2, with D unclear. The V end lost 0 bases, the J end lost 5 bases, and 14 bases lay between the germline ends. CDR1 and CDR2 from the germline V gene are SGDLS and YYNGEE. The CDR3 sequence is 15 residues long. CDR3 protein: CASSVDGSTTYGYTF. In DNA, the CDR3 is TGTGCCAGCAGCGTAGATGGCAGTACGACTTATGGCTACACCTTC.

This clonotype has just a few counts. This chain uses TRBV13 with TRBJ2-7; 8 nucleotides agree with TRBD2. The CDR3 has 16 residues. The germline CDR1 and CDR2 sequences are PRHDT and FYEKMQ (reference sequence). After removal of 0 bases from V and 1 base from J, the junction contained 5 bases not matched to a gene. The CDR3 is CASSLGLSGSSYEQYF. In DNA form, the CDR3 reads TGTGCCAGCAGCTTAGGCTTGAGCGGGAGTTCCTACGAGCAGTACTTC.

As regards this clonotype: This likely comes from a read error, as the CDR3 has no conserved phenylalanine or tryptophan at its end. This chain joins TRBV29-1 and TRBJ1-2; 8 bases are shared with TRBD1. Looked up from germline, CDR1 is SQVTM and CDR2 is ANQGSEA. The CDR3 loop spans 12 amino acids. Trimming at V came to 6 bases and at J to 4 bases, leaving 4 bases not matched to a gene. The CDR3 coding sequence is TGCAGCGTCGATACAGGGGGCTATGGCTACACCTTG. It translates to CSVDTGGYGYTL.

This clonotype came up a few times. This chain's CDR3 is CATSRARGPSSYNEQFF. CDR3 nucleotide sequence: TGTGCCACCAGCAGAGCTCGGGGGCCAAGCTCCTACAATGAGCAGTTCTTC. The chain carries TRBV15 and TRBJ2-1; perhaps D is TRBD1 or TRBD2 (6 bases each). V was cut by 1 base and J by 0 bases, with 13 bases left in between. The germline CDR1 and CDR2 sequences are LNHNV and YYDKDF (reference sequence). This CDR3 is 17 amino acids long.

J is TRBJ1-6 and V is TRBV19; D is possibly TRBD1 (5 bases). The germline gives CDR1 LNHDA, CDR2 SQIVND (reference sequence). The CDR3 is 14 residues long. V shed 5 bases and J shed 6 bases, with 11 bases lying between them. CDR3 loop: CASSLTGLNSPLHF. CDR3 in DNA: TGTGCCAGTAGTCTCACAGGCCTTAATTCACCCCTCCACTTT.

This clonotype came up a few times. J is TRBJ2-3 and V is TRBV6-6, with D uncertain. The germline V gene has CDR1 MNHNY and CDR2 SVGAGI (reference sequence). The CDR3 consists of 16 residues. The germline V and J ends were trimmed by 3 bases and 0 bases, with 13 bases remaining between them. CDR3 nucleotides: TGTGCCAGCAGTTATAGGTCATCCGCTAGCACAGATACGCAGTATTTT. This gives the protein CASSYRSSASTDTQYF.

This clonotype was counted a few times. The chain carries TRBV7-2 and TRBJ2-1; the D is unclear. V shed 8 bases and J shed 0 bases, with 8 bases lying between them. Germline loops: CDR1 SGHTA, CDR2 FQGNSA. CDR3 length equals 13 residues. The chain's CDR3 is CASGKGSYNEQFF. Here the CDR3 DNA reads TGTGCCAGCGGGAAGGGCTCCTACAATGAGCAGTTCTTC.

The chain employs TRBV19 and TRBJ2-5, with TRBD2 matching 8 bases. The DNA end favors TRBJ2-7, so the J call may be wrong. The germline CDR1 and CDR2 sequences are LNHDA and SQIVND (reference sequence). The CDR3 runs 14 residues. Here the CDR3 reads CASSIPGGSYEQYF. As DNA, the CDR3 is TGTGCCAGTAGTATTCCGGGGGGGAGCTACGAGCAGTACTTC.

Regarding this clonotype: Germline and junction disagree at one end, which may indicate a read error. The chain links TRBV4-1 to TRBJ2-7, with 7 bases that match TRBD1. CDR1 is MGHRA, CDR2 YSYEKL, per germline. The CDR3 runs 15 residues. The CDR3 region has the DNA TGCGCCAGCAGCCAAGCACAGGGGTTCTCCCACGAGCAGTACTTC. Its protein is CASSQAQGFSHEQYF.

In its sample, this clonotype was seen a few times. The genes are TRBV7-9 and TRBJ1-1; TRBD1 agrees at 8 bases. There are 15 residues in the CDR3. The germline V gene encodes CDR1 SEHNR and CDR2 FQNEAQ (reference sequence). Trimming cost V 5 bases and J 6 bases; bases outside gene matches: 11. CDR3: CASSLYGTGRAEAFF. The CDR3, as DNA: TGTGCCAGCAGCCTCTATGGGACAGGAAGGGCTGAAGCTTTCTTT.

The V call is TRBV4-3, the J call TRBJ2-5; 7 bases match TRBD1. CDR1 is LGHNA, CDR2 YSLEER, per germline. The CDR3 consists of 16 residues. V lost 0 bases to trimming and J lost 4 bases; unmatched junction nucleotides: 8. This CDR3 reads CASSQDRWDRRETQYF. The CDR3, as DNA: TGCGCCAGCAGCCAAGATCGTTGGGACAGAAGAGAGACCCAGTACTTC.

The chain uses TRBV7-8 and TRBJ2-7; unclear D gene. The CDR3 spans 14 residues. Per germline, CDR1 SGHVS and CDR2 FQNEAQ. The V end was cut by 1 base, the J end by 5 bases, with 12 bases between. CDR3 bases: TGTGCCAGCAGCTTAGTTTGGGGAACCCACGAGCAGTACGTC. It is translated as CASSLVWGTHEQYV.

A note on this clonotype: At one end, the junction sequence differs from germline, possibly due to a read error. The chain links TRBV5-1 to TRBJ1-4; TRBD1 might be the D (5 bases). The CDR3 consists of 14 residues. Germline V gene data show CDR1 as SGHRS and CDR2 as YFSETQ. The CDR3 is CASKEDIPNGKLFF. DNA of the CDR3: TGCGCCAGCAAAGAGGACATCCCTAATGGAAAACTGTTTTTT.

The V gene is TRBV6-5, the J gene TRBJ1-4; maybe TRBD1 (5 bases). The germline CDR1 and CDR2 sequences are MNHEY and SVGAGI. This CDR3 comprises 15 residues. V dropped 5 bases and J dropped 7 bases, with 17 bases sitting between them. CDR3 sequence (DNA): TGTGCCAGCAGTCCCAGGATCGGGGCTGGTGAAAAACTGTTTTTT. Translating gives CASSPRIGAGEKLFF.

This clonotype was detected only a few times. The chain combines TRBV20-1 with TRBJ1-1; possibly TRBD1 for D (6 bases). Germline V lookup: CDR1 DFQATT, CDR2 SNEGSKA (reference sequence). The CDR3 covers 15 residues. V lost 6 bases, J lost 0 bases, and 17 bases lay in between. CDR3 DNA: TGCAGTGCAAACCCCGGGGGCCAAATGAACACTGAAGCTTTCTTT. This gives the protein CSANPGGQMNTEAFF.

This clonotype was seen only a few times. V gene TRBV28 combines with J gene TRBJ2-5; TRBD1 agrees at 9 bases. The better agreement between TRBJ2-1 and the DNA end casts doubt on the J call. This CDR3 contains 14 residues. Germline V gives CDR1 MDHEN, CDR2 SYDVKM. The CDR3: CASRGFLGQGEQFF. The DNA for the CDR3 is TGTGCCAGCAGGGGGTTTTTGGGACAGGGTGAGCAGTTCTTC.

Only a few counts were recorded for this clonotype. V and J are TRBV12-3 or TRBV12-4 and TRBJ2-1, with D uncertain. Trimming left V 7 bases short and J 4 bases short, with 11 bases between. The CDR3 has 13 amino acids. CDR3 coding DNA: TGTGCCAGCACCGACTCGGCGTACAATGAGCAGTTCTTC. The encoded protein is CASTDSAYNEQFF.

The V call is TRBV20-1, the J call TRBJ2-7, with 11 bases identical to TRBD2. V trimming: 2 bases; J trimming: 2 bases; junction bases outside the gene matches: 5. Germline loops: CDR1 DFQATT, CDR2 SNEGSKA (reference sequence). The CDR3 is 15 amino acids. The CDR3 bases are TGCAGTGCTAGATCCGGGACTAGCGGTACCTACGAGCAGTACTTC. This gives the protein CSARSGTSGTYEQYF.

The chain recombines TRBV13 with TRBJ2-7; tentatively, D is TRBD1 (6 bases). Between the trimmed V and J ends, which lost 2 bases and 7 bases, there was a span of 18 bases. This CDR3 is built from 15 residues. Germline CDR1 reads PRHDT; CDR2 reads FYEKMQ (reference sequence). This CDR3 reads CASSLRGHRSSEQYF. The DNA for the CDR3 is TGTGCCAGCAGCTTACGGGGACATCGCTCCTCGGAGCAGTACTTC.